This is a list of T cell receptor beta chains from one sample in a study of T-cell memory formation after mild COVID-19. TCRdb called the 5' RACE reads again in MiXCR, with one record for every CDR3 protein. The profile shows roughly 400,000 distinct CDR3 sequences, 15% to 20% of them singletons. The sample taken for sequencing was PBMCs or a T cell subset sorted from them (not recorded which). All receptors derive from a man younger than 30 who had mild COVID-19 (a few samples of this study predate the infection). Cell type and time point are not known. CDR3s include the opening cysteine and the closing phenylalanine or tryptophan. D genes are given only for firm matches. Not every row has a clone size; where given, it reads once, few, many or a size class.

J: TRBJ1-1
V: TRBV20-1
length: 12
size: few
D: TRBD1
CDR3: CSAHDRGTEAFF
DNA: TGCAGTGCCCACGACAGGGGAACTGAAGCTTTCTTT

J: TRBJ1-3
V: TRBV15
length: 14
size: few
D: NA
CDR3: CATSPGRDGNTIYF
DNA: TGTGCCACCAGCCCAGGGAGGGACGGAAACACCATATATTTT

J: TRBJ1-6
V: TRBV11-2
length: 13
size: NA
D: NA
CDR3: CASSLNIGSPLHF
DNA: TGTGCCAGCAGCTTAAACATTGGATCACCCCTCCACTTT

J: TRBJ2-7
V: TRBV9
length: 13
size: once
D: NA
CDR3: CASSAEGGYEQYF
DNA: TGTGCCAGCAGCGCGGAAGGGGGCTACGAGCAGTACTTC

J: TRBJ1-1
V: TRBV12-3/TRBV12-4
length: 14
size: many
D: NA
CDR3: CASSPRGRSDEAFF
DNA: TGTGCCAGCAGTCCCCGGGGCCGGAGTGATGAAGCTTTCTTT

J: TRBJ2-3
V: TRBV20-1
length: 14
size: many
D: TRBD2
CDR3: CSARLAGGTDTQYF
DNA: TGCAGTGCTAGGCTAGCGGGGGGCACAGATACGCAGTATTTT

J: TRBJ2-5
V: TRBV29-1
length: 13
size: NA
D: NA
CDR3: CSVARANRETQYF
DNA: TGCAGCGTTGCCAGGGCTAATCGGGAGACCCAGTACTTC

J: TRBJ2-3
V: TRBV20-1
length: 13
size: few
D: NA
CDR3: CSALPWGSDTQYF
DNA: TGCAGTGCTCTCCCCTGGGGGTCAGATACGCAGTATTTT

J: TRBJ2-2
V: TRBV30
length: 15
size: few
D: TRBD2
CDR3: CAWSPGSGLAGELFF
DNA: TGTGCCTGGAGTCCCGGATCGGGACTAGCCGGGGAGCTGTTTTTT

J: TRBJ1-1
V: TRBV29-1
length: 13
size: NA
D: TRBD1
CDR3: CSVITGGNTEAFF
DNA: TGCAGCGTCATTACAGGGGGGAACACTGAAGCTTTCTTT

J: TRBJ2-7
V: TRBV7-9
length: 12
size: NA
D: NA
CDR3: CAILDSSYEQYF
DNA: TGTGCCATCCTAGATAGCTCCTACGAGCAGTACTTC

J: TRBJ1-5
V: TRBV6-5
length: 14
size: NA
D: TRBD1
CDR3: CASSKDRGDQPQHF
DNA: TGTGCCAGCAGTAAGGACAGGGGAGATCAGCCCCAGCATTTT

J: TRBJ1-1
V: TRBV5-1
length: 16
size: NA
D: TRBD1
CDR3: CASSNPGTGMNTEAFF
DNA: TGCGCCAGCAGCAATCCCGGGACAGGGATGAACACTGAAGCTTTCTTT

J: TRBJ2-1
V: TRBV7-2
length: 12
size: many
D: TRBD1
CDR3: CASSRDRAELFF
DNA: TGTGCCAGCAGCCGGGACAGGGCAGAACTGTTCTTC

J: TRBJ2-1
V: TRBV20-1
length: 13
size: NA
D: NA
CDR3: CSARMDPYNEQFF
DNA: TGCAGTGCTAGGATGGACCCCTACAATGAGCAGTTCTTC

J: TRBJ1-2
V: TRBV28
length: 15
size: NA
D: NA
CDR3: CAAAGAASLIYGYTF
DNA: TGTGCCGCCGCGGGAGCAGCATCTCTCATCTATGGCTACACCTTC

J: TRBJ2-3
V: TRBV6-1
length: 15
size: NA
D: TRBD1
CDR3: CASSEWGQGTDTQYF
DNA: TGTGCCAGCAGTGAGTGGGGACAGGGCACAGATACGCAGTATTTT

J: TRBJ2-3
V: TRBV9
length: 16
size: few
D: TRBD2
CDR3: CASSGLPTSGADTQYF
DNA: TGTGCCAGCAGCGGCCTCCCTACTAGCGGAGCAGATACGCAGTATTTT

J: TRBJ1-4
V: TRBV12-3/TRBV12-4
length: 13
size: NA
D: NA
CDR3: CASSWTAREKLFF
DNA: TGTGCCAGCAGTTGGACAGCGCGTGAAAAACTGTTTTTT

J: TRBJ2-3
V: TRBV27
length: 13
size: NA
D: NA
CDR3: CASRLVGTDTQYF
DNA: TGTGCCAGCAGGCTAGTGGGCACAGATACGCAGTATTTT

J: TRBJ1-6
V: TRBV20-1
length: 14
size: NA
D: NA
CDR3: CSARFGSYNSPLHF
DNA: TGCAGTGCTCGTTTTGGGTCCTATAATTCACCCCTCCACTTT

J: TRBJ2-7
V: TRBV4-3
length: 14
size: NA
D: NA
CDR3: CASSQTRAAYEQYF
DNA: TGCGCCAGCAGCCAGACTAGGGCCGCCTACGAGCAGTACTTC